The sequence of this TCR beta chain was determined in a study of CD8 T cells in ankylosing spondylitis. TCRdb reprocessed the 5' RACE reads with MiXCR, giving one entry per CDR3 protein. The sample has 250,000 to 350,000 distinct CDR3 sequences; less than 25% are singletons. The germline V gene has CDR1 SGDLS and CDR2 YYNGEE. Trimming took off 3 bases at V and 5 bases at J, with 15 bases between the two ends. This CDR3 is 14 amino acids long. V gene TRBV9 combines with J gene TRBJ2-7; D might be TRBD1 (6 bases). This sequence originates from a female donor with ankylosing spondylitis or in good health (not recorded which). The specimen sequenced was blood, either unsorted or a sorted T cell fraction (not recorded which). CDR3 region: CASSERFRGDEQYF. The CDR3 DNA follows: TGTGCCAGCAGCGAGAGGTTCAGGGGCGACGAGCAGTACTTC.